This T cell receptor (beta chain) was identified in a study of shared clonotypes between healthy human individuals. Study information: The donor group consisted of two women and three men, aged 18 to 49. Each donor had three CD4 naive, three CD4 memory, two CD8 naive and one CD8 memory plate.

Sequencing used immunoSEQ multiplex PCR; TCRdb keeps in-frame clones, though not all of them. The sample has approximately 2,200,000 clones, about 93% seen once; the top ten hold 1.5% to 2%. CD8 cells classed as naive were CD45RO-negative and positively selected for CCR7, excluding terminally differentiated effector memory CD45RA+ cells. Adults of Caucasian background living in Nashville, Tennessee made up all donors. In regard to this clone: Its antigen remains unknown.

Germline lookup yields CDR1 MDHEN and CDR2 SYDVKM. The CDR3 length is 13 residues. V was pared by 9 bases and J by 4 bases, with 13 bases between. Study results and caveats: Non-shared clonotypes were found to have lower generation probabilities than the clonotypes that were shared by all four of the sorted-subset donors.

The rearrangement links TRBV28 to TRBJ1-3; D is unresolved. The sequenced sample consisted of naive CD8+ T cells from PBMCs. This receptor was taken from a man aged 18 to 29 in good health. Some clones in this sample may be carry-over from other donors' samples. The CDR3 sequence is CASAGLEGNTIYF. CDR3 sequence (DNA): TGTGCCAGTGCTGGGTTGGAAGGAAACACCATATATTTT.